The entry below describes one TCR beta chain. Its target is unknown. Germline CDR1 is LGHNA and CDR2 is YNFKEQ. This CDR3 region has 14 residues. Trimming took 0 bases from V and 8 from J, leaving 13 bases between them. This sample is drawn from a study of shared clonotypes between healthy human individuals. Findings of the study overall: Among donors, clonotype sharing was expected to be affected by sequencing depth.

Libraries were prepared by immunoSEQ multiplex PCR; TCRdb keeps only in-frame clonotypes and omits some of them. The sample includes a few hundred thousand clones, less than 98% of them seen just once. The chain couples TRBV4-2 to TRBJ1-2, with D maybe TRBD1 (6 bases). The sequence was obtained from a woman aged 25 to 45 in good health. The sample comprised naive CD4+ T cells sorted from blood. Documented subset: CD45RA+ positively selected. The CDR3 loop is CASSQDQGLEGYTF. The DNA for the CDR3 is TGTGCCAGCAGCCAAGACCAGGGGTTGGAAGGCTACACCTTC.